The rows below give T cell receptor beta chains drawn from one sample of a study of cytomegalovirus exposure and HLA in healthy donors. Produced via immunoSEQ multiplex PCR; TCRdb's table is partial and in-frame only. The sample has 100,000 or so clones, about 80% seen once; the top ten hold 5.5% to 8%. Specimen: PBMCs. Receptor source: a man younger than 45 in good health and CMV-seronegative. Both conserved end residues are part of each CDR3. A D gene is named only where the DNA matches it firmly. The size field is filled for only some rows; it gives once, few, many or a size class.

D	V	J	size	DNA	CDR3
TRBD1	TRBV2	TRBJ1-4	.	TGTGCCAGCAGGGACGGACAGGCTAAGTATGAAAAACTGTTTTTT	CASRDGQAKYEKLFF
.	TRBV28	TRBJ1-5	.	TGTGCCAGCAGTTTCCTCCGCAGGCGCCTAAGCAATCAGCCCCAGCATTTT	CASSFLRRRLSNQPQHF
TRBD2	TRBV5-1	TRBJ2-2	once	TGCGCCAGCAGAACTAGCGGGGGGTACACCGGGGAGCTGTTTTTT	CASRTSGGYTGELFF
TRBD1	TRBV27	TRBJ2-7	.	TGTGCCAGCAGCCTTGGCAGGGGGCTGACCTACGAGCAGTACTTC	CASSLGRGLTYEQYF
.	TRBV7-2	TRBJ2-1	.	TGTGCCAGCAGCCTAATGACAGACTACAATGAGCAGTTCTTC	CASSLMTDYNEQFF
.	TRBV30	TRBJ2-7	few	TGTGCCTGGACCCTGTCCGGGGACTCGTCCTACGAGCAGTACTTC	CAWTLSGDSSYEQYF
.	TRBV4-1	TRBJ2-1	.	TGCGCCAGCAGCCCCCGGGGTGGGCCATCCTACAATGAGCAGTTCTTC	CASSPRGGPSYNEQFF
.	TRBV5-4	TRBJ1-1	.	TGTGCCAGCAGGCGCAGGAGGAGGGACACTGAAGCTTTCTTT	CASRRRRRDTEAFF
.	TRBV6-1	TRBJ1-1	few	TGTGCCACCAATCCAGGGGAATCGTACACTGAAGCTTTCTTT	CATNPGESYTEAFF
.	TRBV6-5	TRBJ1-5	.	TGTGCCAGCAGTTACGACAGAAATCAGCCCCAGCATTTT	CASSYDRNQPQHF
TRBD1	TRBV30	TRBJ1-1	.	TGTGCCTACCACCGGGACAGGGCTGAAGCTTTCTTT	CAYHRDRAEAFF
TRBD1	TRBV10-3	TRBJ2-7	.	TGTGCCATCAGTGAGAAGGGACAGGGGGGCTACGAGCAGTACTTC	CAISEKGQGGYEQYF
TRBD2	TRBV19	TRBJ2-7	.	TGTGCCAGTAGTCGGACTAGCCTAACCTACGAGCAGTACTTC	CASSRTSLTYEQYF
TRBD1	TRBV27	TRBJ2-2	.	TGTGCCAGCAGACGGACAGGGGGCATCGGGGAGCTGTTTTTT	CASRRTGGIGELFF
TRBD1	TRBV25-1	TRBJ1-2	.	TGTGCCAGCAGTGAATTCGCCGACAGGGCTGACACCTTC	CASSEFADRADTF
TRBD2	TRBV5-4	TRBJ2-1	few	TGTGCCAGCAGCTTCCTTCGGGGGAGGGCCAACAATGAGCAGTTCTTC	CASSFLRGRANNEQFF
.	TRBV4-3	TRBJ1-1	.	TGCGCCAGCAGCCAACAGGGGCCTACTGAAGCTTTCTTT	CASSQQGPTEAFF
.	TRBV19	TRBJ2-7	.	TGTGCCAGTAGTATCCAGCACAGGACCTACGAGCAGTACTTC	CASSIQHRTYEQYF
.	TRBV5-1	TRBJ2-7	.	TGCGCCAGTAGCCGAGGGTCGCCCTACGAGCAGTACTTC	CASSRGSPYEQYF
.	TRBV15	TRBJ2-6	.	TGTGCCACCAGCAGAGGGGCCGACTCTGGGGCCAACGTCCTGACTTTC	CATSRGADSGANVLTF
TRBD2	TRBV7-9	TRBJ2-3	.	TGTGCCAGCAGCTTAGGGACTAGTTTGGATACGCAGTATTTT	CASSLGTSLDTQYF
TRBD2	TRBV5-1	TRBJ2-5	.	TGCGCCAGCAGCTTGGCCGCTAGCGGGATGGAGACCCAGTACTTC	CASSLAASGMETQYF
TRBD1	TRBV5-1	TRBJ2-2	once	TGCGCCAGCAGGTCCGGACAGGGGATGAACACCGGGGAGCTGTTTTTT	CASRSGQGMNTGELFF
TRBD1	TRBV7-2	TRBJ2-5	.	TGTGCCAGCAGCACCCCGGGACAGGGGGAGACCCAGTACTTC	CASSTPGQGETQYF
.	TRBV18	TRBJ2-5	few	TGTGCCAGCTCACCTATAAGTCAGGAGACCCAGTACTTC	CASSPISQETQYF
.	TRBV27	TRBJ2-5	once	TGTGCCAGCAGCCGCGCCTCACAAGAGACCCAGTACTTC	CASSRASQETQYF
TRBD2	TRBV19	TRBJ2-2	.	TGTGCCAGTAGTAGGACTAGTTTCACCGGGGAGCTGTTTTTT	CASSRTSFTGELFF
.	TRBV25-1	TRBJ1-2	.	TGTGCCAGCAGTGAATGGGGTCAGGGCCGCTTCTACACCTTC	CASSEWGQGRFYTF
.	TRBV18	TRBJ1-3	.	TGTGCCAGCTCACCACCGGGCAGGGAGGCTGGAAACACCATATATTTT	CASSPPGREAGNTIYF
.	TRBV19	TRBJ2-5	.	TGTGCCAGTAGTATACGGGGGGCGGGAGAGACCCAGTACTTC	CASSIRGAGETQYF
.	TRBV30	TRBJ1-2	.	TGTGCCTGGACGCAGGACTCCCGCTATGGCTACACCTTC	CAWTQDSRYGYTF
TRBD1	TRBV7-6	TRBJ1-4	.	TGTGCCAGCAGCTTAGGACAGGGCGACAATGAAAAACTGTTTTTT	CASSLGQGDNEKLFF
TRBD1	TRBV6-5	TRBJ2-7	few	TGTGCCAGCAGTTACGGGACAGGGGCTAACGAGCAGTACTTC	CASSYGTGANEQYF
.	TRBV9	TRBJ1-3	.	TGTGCCAGCAGCGTAGTACCGCTGAGCTCTGGAAACACCATATATTTT	CASSVVPLSSGNTIYF
.	TRBV6-5	TRBJ2-7	once	TGTGCCAGCAGTCCACGGGGGAACTACGAGCAGTACTTC	CASSPRGNYEQYF
TRBD1	TRBV5-1	TRBJ1-1	.	TGCGCCAGCAGCGCGGGACAGATGAACACTGAAGCTTTCTTT	CASSAGQMNTEAFF
.	TRBV10-3	TRBJ2-7	few	TGTGCCATCAAGAACCTAGATTCCTACGAGCAGTACTTC	CAIKNLDSYEQYF
.	TRBV19	TRBJ2-6	.	TGTGCCGGAAGTCCGGCAGGCCCCAACTCTGGGGCCAACGTCCTGACTTTC	CAGSPAGPNSGANVLTF
TRBD2	TRBV2	TRBJ2-7	.	TGTGCCAGCAGTAGGTCAGCGGGAGATTACGAGCAGTACTTC	CASSRSAGDYEQYF
.	TRBV5-4	TRBJ2-5	.	TGTGCCAGCAGGGGACACTCACAAGAGACCCAGTACTTC	CASRGHSQETQYF
.	TRBV25-1	TRBJ1-4	.	TGTGCCAGCAGTGAATATATTGGGAGGAAAAATGAAAAACTGTTTTTT	CASSEYIGRKNEKLFF
.	TRBV18	TRBJ1-2	.	TGTGCCAGCTCACCCATACAGGGTTCGGAGGACACCTTC	CASSPIQGSEDTF
.	TRBV12-2	TRBJ1-5	.	TGTGCAAGTCGCTTAGGGGGCCGGGGGAATCAGCCCCAGCATTTT	CASRLGGRGNQPQHF
TRBD1	TRBV7-2	TRBJ2-7	.	TGTGCCAGCAGCTTAGCAGGGGGCACAAACTACGAGCAGTACTTC	CASSLAGGTNYEQYF
TRBD2	TRBV7-6	TRBJ2-1	.	TGTGCCAGCAGCCAGGGACTAGCGGGCCATGAGCAGTTCTTC	CASSQGLAGHEQFF
TRBD1	TRBV30	TRBJ1-6	.	TGTGCCGGGACCGGGACAGGGACCTCACCCCTCCACTTT	CAGTGTGTSPLHF
TRBD1	TRBV18	TRBJ2-5	.	TGTGCCAGCTCACCATTGGACAGGGAAGAGACCCAGTACTTC	CASSPLDREETQYF
.	TRBV7-8	TRBJ1-2	.	TGTGCCAGCAGCTTAGCACTAGGGATTGGCGATGGCTACACCTTC	CASSLALGIGDGYTF
TRBD1	TRBV5-1	TRBJ2-5	.	TGCGCCAGCGACCCCCAGGGGGCAAGAGAGACCCAGTACTTC	CASDPQGARETQYF
TRBD1	TRBV5-8	TRBJ2-5	.	TGTGCCAGCAGCTTGGGGACAGGGAAGGAGACCCAGTACTTC	CASSLGTGKETQYF
.	TRBV10-3	TRBJ1-4	.	TGTGCCATCAGTGAGGGGGGGGGCAATAATGAAAAACTGTTTTTT	CAISEGGGNNEKLFF
.	TRBV19	TRBJ2-6	.	TGTGCCAGTTCCACAGGGTATGGGGCCAACGTCCTGACTTTC	CASSTGYGANVLTF
TRBD1	TRBV4-2	TRBJ2-1	.	TGTGCCAGCAGCCCGCGACAGGGGGGGCAGTTCTTC	CASSPRQGGQFF